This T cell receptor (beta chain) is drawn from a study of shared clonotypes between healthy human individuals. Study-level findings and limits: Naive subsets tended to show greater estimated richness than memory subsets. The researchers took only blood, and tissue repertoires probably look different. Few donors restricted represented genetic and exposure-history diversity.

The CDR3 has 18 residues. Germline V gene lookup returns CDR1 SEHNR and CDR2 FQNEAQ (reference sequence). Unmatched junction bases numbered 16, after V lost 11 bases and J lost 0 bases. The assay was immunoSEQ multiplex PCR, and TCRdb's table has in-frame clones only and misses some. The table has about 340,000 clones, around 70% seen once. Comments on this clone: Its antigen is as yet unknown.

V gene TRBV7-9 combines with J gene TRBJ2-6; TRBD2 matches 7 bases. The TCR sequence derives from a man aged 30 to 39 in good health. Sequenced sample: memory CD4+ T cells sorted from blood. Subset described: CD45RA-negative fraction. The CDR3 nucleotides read TGTGCCCTAACCGGGACTAAAGACCTTAGCTCTGGGGCCAACGTCCTGACTTTC. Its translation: CALTGTKDLSSGANVLTF.